This T cell receptor beta chain is drawn from a study of metastatic and nonmetastatic thyroid tumors. On the study more broadly: From malignant and benign thyroid patients, repertoires in blood and in tumor or nodule tissue were compared.

With MiXCR, TCRdb reprocessed the PCR reads. Seen here are over 25,000 clones, about a sixth observed once, and the top ten hold about 4.8%. Every patient was untreated before thyroid surgery. CDR3 length: 15 residues. Trimming at V came to 4 bases and at J to 3 bases, leaving 7 bases not matched to a gene. In germline, CDR1 is MNHEY, CDR2 SVGEGT. This receptor was identified in a female donor with papillary thyroid cancer or a benign thyroid nodule (not recorded which). Some clones in this sample may be carry-over from other donors' samples. The material sequenced was blood. The rearrangement uses TRBV6-2 or TRBV6-3 and TRBJ2-7, with TRBD2 identical over 9 bases. The CDR3, as DNA: TGTGCCAGCAGTTTGAGGAGGACTAGCGACTACGAGCAGTACTTC. Translation gives CASSLRRTSDYEQYF.